Shown below are 21 T cell receptor beta chains from a single sample sequenced in a study of T cell responses to AZD1222 COVID-19 vaccine. TCRdb keeps only in-frame clones here, not all; method: immunoSEQ multiplex PCR. The repertoire holds about 120,000 clones, under 95% seen once, with about 5% in the top ten. Sample: peripheral blood, taken 28 days after the second AZD1222 dose. These TCRs come from an adult who received the AZD1222 COVID-19 vaccine.

The J gene is TRBJ1-1, the V gene TRBV12-3 or TRBV12-4, with D unclear. CDR3 length equals 13 residues. V was cut by 7 bases and J by 5 bases, with 14 bases left in between. The CDR3: CASTYDRATEAFF. CDR3 sequence (DNA): TGTGCCAGCACCTACGATCGGGCAACTGAAGCTTTCTTT.

The genes are TRBV6-5 and TRBJ1-5; D unresolved. Deletions cut 6 bases from V and 2 bases from J, with 14 bases between. This CDR3 contains 15 residues. Germline lookup yields CDR1 MNHEY and CDR2 SVGAGI. The CDR3 DNA reads TGTGCCAGCAGGCCACAGAGCCCAGGCAATCAGCCCCAGCATTTT. It codes for CASRPQSPGNQPQHF.

The chain carries TRBV7-8 and TRBJ1-1, with D uncertain. This CDR3 is built from 15 residues. Germline assignment: CDR1 SGHVS and CDR2 FQNEAQ. V lost 5 bases and J lost 3, with 16 bases in between. DNA for the CDR3: TGTGCCAGCAGCGCTAAGGCGAAGTTGGACACTGAAGCTTTCTTT. It yields the protein CASSAKAKLDTEAFF.

V and J are TRBV7-9 and TRBJ2-1; the match to TRBD2 covers 7 bases. This CDR3 has 15 amino acids. Germline CDR1 reads SEHNR; CDR2 reads FQNEAQ (reference sequence). V gave up 5 bases and J gave up 5 bases; unmatched junction bases: 9. This CDR3 reads CASSHSGRPDNEQFF. CDR3 sequence (DNA): TGTGCCAGCAGCCATAGCGGGCGCCCCGACAATGAGCAGTTCTTC.

In its sample, this clone was seen once. This chain joins TRBV9 and TRBJ1-1; D ambiguous. The CDR3 spans 12 residues. Trimming stripped 4 bases from V and 3 bases from J, with 7 bases between. The germline CDR1 and CDR2 sequences are SGDLS and YYNGEE. The CDR3 protein is CASSTRDTEAFF. The DNA of the CDR3 is TGTGCCAGCAGCACCCGGGACACTGAAGCTTTCTTT.

V is TRBV19 and J is TRBJ2-2; D gene uncertain. V gave up 3 bases and J gave up 6 bases, with 11 bases separating them. CDR1 LNHDA and CDR2 SQIVND come from the germline V gene (reference sequence). CDR3 length: 14 residues. CDR3 in DNA: TGTGCCAGTAGTATTTCTGGAGTTGCCGGGGAGCTGTTTTTT. Translation: CASSISGVAGELFF.

The chain joins TRBV9 to TRBJ1-6, with a weak D call TRBD1 (5 bases). The CDR3 has 14 amino acids. Per germline, CDR1 SGDLS and CDR2 YYNGEE. The V gene lost 0 bases and the J gene lost 5 bases, with 6 bases spanning the gap. DNA of the CDR3: TGTGCCAGCAGCGTAGGGGGGGATAATTCACCCCTCCACTTT. Its translation: CASSVGGDNSPLHF.

The chain employs TRBV7-2 and TRBJ2-2, with D hard to call. The germline CDR1 and CDR2 sequences are SGHTA and FQGNSA. There are 16 residues in the CDR3. V lost 5 bases, J lost 3 bases, and 16 bases lay in between. CDR3 loop: CASSPTPFGYTGELFF. CDR3 nucleotide sequence: TGTGCCAGCAGCCCAACCCCCTTCGGGTACACCGGGGAGCTGTTTTTT.

The genes are TRBV4-2 and TRBJ2-7; D might be TRBD2 (6 bases). V dropped 4 bases and J dropped 7 bases, with 20 bases sitting between them. The CDR3 spans 15 residues. Germline V gene sequence: CDR1 LGHNA, CDR2 YNFKEQ. In nucleotides, the CDR3 is TGTGCCAGCAGCCGGGGCGGTAGCGGTTTAGGTGAGCAGTACTTC. Translating it yields CASSRGGSGLGEQYF.

The chain uses TRBV25-1 and TRBJ2-1; D is ambiguous. Germline CDR1 MGHDK, CDR2 SYGVNS. The CDR3 is made up of 12 amino acids. V was trimmed by 3 bases and J by 7 bases, leaving 7 bases between them. CDR3 DNA sequence: TGTGCCAGCAGTGACCTAGGAAATGAGCAGTTCTTC. The encoded protein is CASSDLGNEQFF.

V is TRBV13 and J is TRBJ1-3; possibly TRBD1 for D (5 bases). V was trimmed by 1 base and J by 4 bases, leaving 14 bases between them. This CDR3 spans 16 amino acids. Per germline, CDR1 PRHDT and CDR2 FYEKMQ (reference sequence). The CDR3 reads CASSLAAEGWGNTIYF. The CDR3 bases are TGTGCCAGCAGCTTAGCGGCGGAGGGGTGGGGAAACACCATATATTTT.

This chain connects TRBV6-5 to TRBJ1-6; maybe TRBD1 (5 bases). This CDR3 comprises 14 residues. Looked up from germline, CDR1 is MNHEY and CDR2 is SVGAGI. V dropped 2 bases and J dropped 5 bases, with 7 bases sitting between them. CDR3 DNA: TGTGCCAGCAGTTACGTACAGGATAATTCACCCCTCCACTTT. Protein sequence: CASSYVQDNSPLHF.

The CDR3 is CATSRARSINPTGTGEAFF. CDR3 bases: TGTGCCACCAGCAGAGCCCGATCGATCAACCCCACCGGGACAGGCGAAGCTTTCTTT. The genes are TRBV15 and TRBJ1-1, with 8 bases that match TRBD1. Trimming at V came to 1 base and at J to 8 bases, leaving 21 bases not matched to a gene. CDR3 length: 19 residues. Germline V gene data show CDR1 as LNHNV and CDR2 as YYDKDF (reference sequence).

The gene calls are TRBV5-1 and TRBJ1-1; D gene uncertain. Germline V lookup: CDR1 SGHRS, CDR2 YFSETQ. The CDR3 sequence is 14 residues long. The V gene lost 1 base and the J gene lost 6 bases, with 13 bases spanning the gap. The CDR3 loop reads CASSLQYSSAEAFF. The CDR3 nucleotides read TGCGCCAGCAGCTTGCAATACAGCTCCGCTGAAGCTTTCTTT.

This chain joins TRBV6-1 and TRBJ2-4; the D is unclear. The CDR3 has 15 amino acids. Trimming stripped 2 bases from V and 0 bases from J, with 8 bases between. Per germline, CDR1 MNHNS and CDR2 SASEGT. The CDR3 DNA is TGTGCCAGCAGTGAAACAGTCCTAGCCAAAAACATTCAGTACTTC. Encoded protein: CASSETVLAKNIQYF.

The J gene is TRBJ1-2, the V gene TRBV4-1; D ambiguous. This CDR3 spans 15 amino acids. The germline V gene encodes CDR1 MGHRA and CDR2 YSYEKL. Trimming took 1 base from V and 7 from J, leaving 16 bases between them. CDR3 loop: CASSQGDLGNSGYTF. DNA of the CDR3: TGCGCCAGCAGCCAAGGCGATCTAGGTAACAGTGGCTACACCTTC.

The J gene is TRBJ1-1, the V gene TRBV11-2; the match to TRBD1 covers 9 bases. Germline-derived CDR1 and CDR2 are SGHAT and FQNNGV. CDR3 length equals 13 residues. The trim removed 3 bases at V and 11 bases at J, leaving 7 bases unmatched. The DNA of the CDR3 is TGTGCCAGCAGCTTGGGACAGGGTGGAAGGGCTTTCTTT. Its protein product is CASSLGQGGRAFF.

This rearrangement joins TRBV5-4 to TRBJ2-5; D might be TRBD1 (7 bases). Deletions cut 4 bases from V and 1 base from J, with 11 bases between. The CDR3 is made up of 14 amino acids. Per germline, CDR1 SGHNT and CDR2 YYREEE (reference sequence). Written as DNA, the CDR3 is TGTGCCAGCAGCGCGGGACAGACCCAAGAGACCCAGTACTTC. This encodes CASSAGQTQETQYF.

The chain has TRBV10-2 and TRBJ1-1, with 8 positions matching TRBD1. Germline V lookup: CDR1 WSHSY, CDR2 SAAADI. The CDR3 loop spans 13 amino acids. The V gene end was trimmed by 7 bases and the J gene end by 5 bases; junction bases not matched to a gene: 6. The CDR3, as DNA: TGCGCCAGCACTGACAGGGGAAGAACTGAAGCTTTCTTT. Protein: CASTDRGRTEAFF.

This chain connects TRBV6-2 or TRBV6-3 to TRBJ2-7; 7 positions match TRBD2. This CDR3 has 14 amino acids. Unmatched junction bases numbered 4, after V lost 5 bases and J lost 0 bases. Germline lookup yields CDR1 MNHEY and CDR2 SVGEGT. The CDR3 protein is CASSILANSYEQYF. The CDR3 bases are TGTGCCAGCAGTATACTAGCGAACTCCTACGAGCAGTACTTC.

The chain links TRBV5-1 to TRBJ2-2; 7 bases align to TRBD1. Germline CDR1 is SGHRS and CDR2 is YFSETQ. V trimming: 4 bases; J trimming: 2 bases; junction bases outside the gene matches: 5. This CDR3 is 15 amino acids long. The chain's CDR3 is CASSHGTANTGELFF. DNA of the CDR3: TGCGCCAGCAGCCACGGGACAGCCAACACCGGGGAGCTGTTTTTT.